The next 10 T cell receptor beta chains were all read from a single sample in a study of cytomegalovirus exposure and HLA in healthy donors. Both 60 Vbeta primers and 13 Jbeta primers went into the PCR. The assay was immunoSEQ multiplex PCR, and TCRdb's table has in-frame clones only and misses some. The sample consists of 100,000 to 150,000 clones, about 74% of them appearing once. Material: PBMCs. All receptors derive from a man aged 25 to 40 in good health and CMV-seronegative.

The table lists this clone with a count of one. The gene calls are TRBV20-1 and TRBJ1-1; D gene uncertain. V gave up 5 bases and J gave up 6 bases, with 10 bases separating them. CDR3 size: 11 residues. Germline assignment: CDR1 DFQATT and CDR2 SNEGSKA (reference sequence). CDR3 amino acids: CSAGQNPEAFF. In nucleotides, the CDR3 is TGCAGTGCTGGCCAGAATCCTGAAGCTTTCTTT.

The rearrangement links TRBV30 to TRBJ1-5; D perhaps matches TRBD1 (5 bases). Looked up from germline, CDR1 is GTSNPN and CDR2 is SVGIG (reference sequence). This CDR3 has 15 residues. V was clipped by 1 base and J by 1 base, with 11 bases between them. The CDR3: CAWSEGLLSNQPQHF. CDR3 coding DNA: TGTGCCTGGAGTGAGGGGCTTTTGAGCAATCAGCCCCAGCATTTT.

This chain links TRBV2 with TRBJ2-3; TRBD2 agrees at 12 bases. The CDR3 runs to 15 residues. Trimming took 6 bases from V and 3 from J; bases not matched to a gene: 4. CDR1 SNHLY and CDR2 FYNNEI come from the germline V gene. The CDR3 nucleotides are TGTGCCAGCAGCTTTGGACTAGCGGGGACAGATACGCAGTATTTT. This gives the protein CASSFGLAGTDTQYF.

This clone was seen just once. The V and J genes are TRBV5-1 and TRBJ1-4, with 8 bases fitting TRBD1. V lost 3 bases and J lost 7; bases outside the gene matches: 8. CDR1 is SGHRS and CDR2 is YFSETQ in the germline V gene. The CDR3 extends over 15 amino acids. The CDR3 spells CASSSSGGGFEKLFF. CDR3 DNA: TGCGCCAGCAGCTCCTCAGGGGGCGGATTTGAAAAACTGTTTTTT.

The chain joins TRBV4-2 to TRBJ2-5, with a tentative D call TRBD1 (7 bases). CDR1 and CDR2 from the germline V gene are LGHNA and YNFKEQ. The V gene lost 1 base and the J gene lost 3 bases, with 18 bases spanning the gap. This CDR3 region has 17 residues. The CDR3: CASSQGVRGQGEETQYF. CDR3 DNA: TGTGCCAGCAGCCAAGGGGTACGGGGGCAGGGGGAAGAGACCCAGTACTTC.

The chain uses TRBV11-2 and TRBJ1-3; D is ambiguous. The V end was cut by 3 bases, the J end by 3 bases, with 6 bases between. The CDR3 length is 13 residues. Germline CDR1 is SGHAT and CDR2 is FQNNGV. The CDR3 coding sequence is TGTGCCAGCAGCTTCAACAGTGGAAACACCATATATTTT. This sequence encodes CASSFNSGNTIYF.

This rearrangement joins TRBV14 to TRBJ2-1; 9 nucleotides match TRBD2. CDR1 SGHDN and CDR2 FVKESK come from the germline V gene. The CDR3 loop spans 16 amino acids. Trimming cost V 0 bases and J 7 bases; bases outside gene matches: 7. The CDR3 bases are TGTGCCAGCAGCCAAGAAGGCGGGAGGGGGGTGAATGAGCAGTTCTTC. Protein sequence: CASSQEGGRGVNEQFF. Complete variable domain (other parts from reference TRBV14 and TRBJ2-1): EAGVTQFPSHSVIEKGQTVTLRCDPISGHDNLYWYRRVMGKEIKFLLHFVKESKQDESGMPNNRFLAERTGGTYSTLKVQPAELEDSGVYFCASSQEGGRGVNEQFFGPGTRLTVL.

This chain links TRBV28 with TRBJ1-1, with no clear D. The CDR3 runs 12 residues. The V and J ends lost 2 bases and 5 bases respectively, with 6 bases between them. Germline V gene lookup returns CDR1 MDHEN and CDR2 SYDVKM. The CDR3 protein is CASSLRVTEAFF. The CDR3 DNA follows: TGTGCCAGCAGTTTACGAGTGACTGAAGCTTTCTTT.

This clone has only a few counts. The chain joins TRBV4-3 to TRBJ1-5; 11 bases are shared with TRBD1. The CDR3 covers 17 residues. V trimming: 4 bases; J trimming: 8 bases; junction bases outside the gene matches: 13. Germline CDR1 and CDR2: LGHNA and YSLEER. CDR3: CASSPLAGTGGPEPQHF. CDR3 nucleotide sequence: TGCGCCAGCAGCCCGTTGGCCGGGACAGGGGGTCCGGAGCCCCAGCATTTT.

V and J are TRBV9 and TRBJ2-3; weak D call: TRBD1 (6 bases). The V gene's germline CDR1 is SGDLS and CDR2 YYNGEE. CDR3 size: 13 residues. V dropped 3 bases and J dropped 4 bases, with 9 bases sitting between them. The CDR3 region has the DNA TGTGCCAGCAGCGCGAGGACAGCAGATACGCAGTATTTT. It yields the protein CASSARTADTQYF.